These 14 T cell receptor beta chains were sequenced from one sample in a study of human T cells and chemical hapten exposure. Time point noted: pre-sensitization, week 0. Noted treatment: therapeutic diphenylcyclopropenone sensitization with weekly scalp DPC. TCRdb called the RACE reads again in MiXCR, with one record for every CDR3 protein. The data show about 380,000 distinct CDR3 sequences, 4% to 6% seen once. Sequences were derived from whole blood, sampled in connection with sensitization to the hapten diphenylcyclopropenone (DPC). These receptors all stem from a woman in her forties or fifties with alopecia areata. Some clones in this sample may be carry-over from other donors' samples.

The CDR3 loop is CASSESPGQGAQPQHF. The DNA of the CDR3 is TGTGCCAGCAGTGAATCTCCGGGACAGGGGGCTCAGCCCCAGCATTTT. The chain recombines TRBV6-1 with TRBJ1-5, with 12 bases lining up with TRBD1. This CDR3 contains 16 residues. Germline V gene lookup returns CDR1 MNHNS and CDR2 SASEGT. V was clipped by 2 bases and J by 6 bases; unmatched bases: 5.

This clonotype was observed a few times. The CDR3 here is CASSYAGSSGNTIYF. In nucleotides, the CDR3 is TGTGCCAGCAGTTACGCCGGAAGCTCTGGAAACACCATATATTTT. The rearrangement links TRBV6-5 to TRBJ1-3; D unclear. Germline V gene lookup returns CDR1 MNHEY and CDR2 SVGAGI. The CDR3 length is 15 residues. The V and J ends lost 2 bases and 0 bases respectively, with 8 bases between them.

The rearrangement joins TRBV4-2 to TRBJ2-3, with D unclear. V shed 5 bases and J shed 9 bases, with 21 bases lying between them. This CDR3 comprises 15 residues. The germline V gene encodes CDR1 LGHNA and CDR2 YNFKEQ. CDR3 sequence reads: CASSISGRDRSTQYF. Here the CDR3 DNA reads TGTGCCAGCAGCATCTCCGGCAGAGATCGATCCACGCAGTATTTT.

This clonotype was found many times. The gene calls are TRBV6-2 or TRBV6-3 and TRBJ2-2; D is uncertain. Germline V gene sequence: CDR1 MNHEY, CDR2 SVGEGT. Between the trimmed V and J ends, which lost 2 bases and 0 bases, there was a span of 4 bases. The CDR3 totals 14 residues. The chain's CDR3 is CASSYASNTGELFF. CDR3 bases: TGTGCCAGCAGTTACGCGTCGAACACCGGGGAGCTGTTTTTT.

This clonotype was detected a few times. This chain uses TRBV13 with TRBJ1-1; TRBD1 might be the D (5 bases). V gave up 7 bases and J gave up 10 bases, with 13 bases separating them. Germline CDR1 is PRHDT and CDR2 is FYEKMQ (reference sequence). The CDR3 sequence is 11 residues long. The CDR3 protein is CASTGGGTAFF. The CDR3 DNA follows: TGTGCCAGCACCGGCGGGGGAACAGCTTTCTTT.

There are a few counts of this clonotype. The chain combines TRBV27 with TRBJ2-7; D is possibly TRBD2 (6 bases). This CDR3 has 13 residues. V shed 5 bases and J shed 6 bases, with 14 bases lying between them. CDR1 and CDR2 from the germline V gene are MNHEY and SMNVEV (reference sequence). The CDR3 spells CASSGGLLFEQYF. In nucleotides, the CDR3 is TGTGCCAGCAGTGGGGGACTCCTCTTCGAGCAGTACTTC.

This clonotype showed up just a few times. The chain couples TRBV6-5 to TRBJ1-2; TRBD1 aligns across 8 bases. Germline V gives CDR1 MNHEY, CDR2 SVGAGI. V shed 7 bases and J 5 bases; nucleotides not matched to a gene: 3. The CDR3 extends over 12 amino acids. DNA of the CDR3: TGTGCCAGCACAGACAGGGGATATGGCTACACCTTC. Translated, it gives CASTDRGYGYTF.

The table lists this clonotype with a few counts. The chain combines TRBV27 with TRBJ1-4, with 11 bases fitting TRBD1. The CDR3 totals 15 residues. The trim removed 3 bases at V and 5 bases at J, leaving 2 bases unmatched. Germline assignment: CDR1 MNHEY and CDR2 SMNVEV (reference sequence). The CDR3 spells CASSFGTGGNEKLFF. CDR3 in DNA: TGTGCCAGCAGTTTCGGGACAGGGGGAAATGAAAAACTGTTTTTT.

This clonotype was seen a few times. This chain links TRBV6-6 with TRBJ1-5, with D possibly being TRBD1 (5 bases). The CDR3 totals 15 residues. From germline, CDR1 is MNHNY and CDR2 SVGAGI (reference sequence). Trimming removed 2 bases at V and 0 bases at J, with 8 bases between. CDR3 DNA: TGTGCCAGCAGTTACCGGACACATAGCAATCAGCCCCAGCATTTT. It encodes CASSYRTHSNQPQHF.

This clonotype showed up many times. The rearrangement links TRBV12-3 or TRBV12-4 to TRBJ1-1; 7 nucleotides align to TRBD1. The V gene end was trimmed by 5 bases and the J gene end by 1 base; junction bases not matched to a gene: 4. There are 14 residues in the CDR3. CDR3 loop: CASSPRTGNTEAFF. As DNA, the CDR3 is TGTGCCAGCAGTCCACGGACAGGGAACACTGAAGCTTTCTTT.

Only a few counts were recorded for this clonotype. The rearrangement uses TRBV12-3 or TRBV12-4 and TRBJ1-1; possible D gene TRBD1, 6 bases. Deletions cut 6 bases from V and 0 bases from J, with 11 bases between. The CDR3 consists of 14 residues. Here the CDR3 reads CASRTGQLNTEAFF. Here the CDR3 DNA reads TGTGCCAGCAGAACCGGACAGCTGAACACTGAAGCTTTCTTT.

This clonotype has a handful of counts. The CDR3 sequence: CASSIPGQVSDTQYF. In DNA form, the CDR3 reads TGTGCCAGCAGCATCCCGGGACAGGTATCGGATACGCAGTATTTT. This chain uses TRBV7-2 with TRBJ2-3; 8 bases agree with TRBD1. This CDR3 has 15 amino acids. With V trimmed by 5 bases and J by 6 bases, 10 bases remained unmatched. The germline gives CDR1 SGHTA, CDR2 FQGNSA.

This clonotype appeared many times. The chain carries TRBV27 and TRBJ1-4, with 7 bases identical to TRBD1. V was clipped by 6 bases and J by 4 bases; unmatched bases: 14. Germline loops: CDR1 MNHEY, CDR2 SMNVEV (reference sequence). The CDR3 consists of 17 residues. CDR3 loop: CASSSSKEGQRNEKLFF. Here the CDR3 DNA reads TGTGCCAGCAGCTCTTCCAAGGAGGGACAGCGTAATGAAAAACTGTTTTTT. Together with reference TRBV27 and TRBJ1-4, the CDR3 gives the full variable domain: EAQVTQNPRYLITVTGKKLTVTCSQNMNHEYMSWYRQDPGLGLRQIYYSMNVEVTDKGDVPEGYKVSRKEKRNFPLILESPSPNQTSLYFCASSSSKEGQRNEKLFFGSGTQLSVL.

This chain links TRBV12-5 with TRBJ1-5; no clear D. V lost 5 bases and J lost 4, with 15 bases in between. There are 15 residues in the CDR3. Germline V gene lookup returns CDR1 LGHNT and CDR2 FRNRAP. Here the CDR3 reads CASGLQEGLNQPQHF. CDR3 coding DNA: TGTGCTAGTGGTCTCCAGGAGGGATTGAATCAGCCCCAGCATTTT.